This TCR beta chain was sequenced in a study of CD8+ T cells in alopecia areata. Study at large: Treatment of the treated patients consisted of oral tofacitinib, 5 to 10 mg twice daily. Severity scoring for treated patients was based on the percentage of affected scalp area. Overall study results and limits: Association of baseline CD8+ expansion with response is uncertain owing to one nonresponder.

For this clone: What it recognizes is unknown.

The sequencing template was cDNA reverse transcribed from extracted RNA. Clones were sequenced by immunoSEQ multiplex PCR, and TCRdb holds only the in-frame ones, with some missing. The table records more than 200,000 clones, 64% of them present only once. The CDR3 covers 16 residues. Germline CDR1 is MGHRA and CDR2 is YSYEKL. Unmatched junction bases numbered 8, after V lost 0 bases and J lost 9 bases. Treatment defined: oral pan-JAK inhibitor, 5-10 mg twice daily. The sequence came from a human donor with alopecia areata. Sequencing used CD4+ T cells sorted from blood, obtained at week 4, from a patient treated with tofacitinib. V gene TRBV4-1 combines with J gene TRBJ2-1; 10 bases are shared with TRBD2. The CDR3 DNA is TGCGCCAGCAGCCAAGAATCACTAGCGGGGAGGGGTGAGCAGTTCTTC. This encodes CASSQESLAGRGEQFF.